What follows describes a single T cell receptor beta chain. This table comes from immunoSEQ multiplex PCR, and its TCRdb copy is limited to in-frame clones, with some not included. The sample has about 70,000 clones; almost 95% are singletons. These data originate in a study of technical replicates of blood from a few donors. Trimming cost V 1 base and J 4 bases; bases outside gene matches: 4. There are 15 residues in the CDR3. Germline V lookup: CDR1 SNHLY, CDR2 FYNNEI. The V gene is TRBV2, the J gene TRBJ2-7; TRBD2 matches 10 bases. The sequence was obtained from a human donor in good health. The sample was T cells isolated from PBMCs. The CDR3 sequence: CASSEGLAGVYEQYF. The CDR3 DNA reads TGTGCCAGCAGTGAAGGGCTAGCGGGAGTGTACGAGCAGTACTTC.